The T cell receptor beta chain under discussion was sequenced for a study of T cell responses to AZD1222 COVID-19 vaccine. V lost 5 bases, J lost 13 bases, and 18 bases lay in between. The CDR3 sequence is 14 residues long. The germline V gene encodes CDR1 SNHLY and CDR2 FYNNEI. Study-level points and caveats: Spike as a whole was targeted by vaccine-associated CD4 TCRs, dominant at 160-218 and 743-854.

Here immunoSEQ multiplex PCR was the method, and the copy in TCRdb shows in-frame clones only, minus some. The sample holds under 200,000 clones, around 90% seen once. Notes on this clone: Its target is not known.

The sequencing here drew on peripheral blood, taken 28 days after the second AZD1222 dose. This rearrangement joins TRBV2 to TRBJ1-6; D unclear. The TCR originated in an adult who received the AZD1222 COVID-19 vaccine. The CDR3 DNA is TGTGCCAGCAGTCCATCCTCCGCCAACCCGCCCCTCCACTTT. Amino acids: CASSPSSANPPLHF.